Sequencing of this TCR beta chain was carried out in a study of T-cell reconstitution after alpha-beta-depleted transplantation in children. This clonotype has more than one count but fewer than ten. Library preparation (for TCRbeta) was performed with unique molecular identifiers. TCRdb re-called the PCR reads with MiXCR, one entry per CDR3 protein. The sample holds roughly 340,000 distinct CDR3 sequences, 15% to 20% seen once. This receptor was identified in a male patient aged 2 to 10 who had a stem cell transplant for acute lymphoblastic leukemia, so the T cells may come from the graft donor. The sequenced sample was PBMCs, mostly from graft donor cells, obtained 360 days after TCRalphabeta/CD19-depleted stem cell transplant.

CDR3 sequence reads: CASSLHLREETQYF. The CDR3 DNA sequence: TGCGCCAGCAGCCTACACCTCAGGGAGGAGACCCAGTACTTC. This chain links TRBV4-1 with TRBJ2-5; D is perhaps TRBD1 or TRBD2 (5 bases each). CDR1 is MGHRA, CDR2 YSYEKL, per germline. The CDR3 has 14 amino acids. V gave up 4 bases and J gave up 5 bases, with 14 bases separating them.